This entry lists 4 T cell receptor beta chains sequenced from one sample in a study of blood T cell repertoires in COVID-19. TCRdb's copy holds only in-frame clones and misses some; the assay was immunoSEQ multiplex PCR. The data show roughly 230,000 clones, 82% seen once. Input material: PBMCs or T cells enriched from blood (not recorded which). These receptors originate from a woman aged 60-75 years who had recovered from COVID-19.

V and J are TRBV5-1 and TRBJ1-2; 10 nucleotides line up with TRBD1. The germline gives CDR1 SGHRS, CDR2 YFSETQ. This CDR3 is built from 15 residues. Trimming at V came to 4 bases and at J to 4 bases, leaving 7 bases not matched to a gene. Here the CDR3 reads CASSARQGAGYGYTF. Here the CDR3 DNA reads TGCGCCAGCAGCGCCCGACAGGGGGCAGGCTATGGCTACACCTTC.

This clone is a singleton in its sample. The V and J genes are TRBV6-5 and TRBJ2-2, with D maybe TRBD2 (5 bases). Trimming cost V 0 bases and J 4 bases, with 6 bases left between them. The CDR3 is 14 residues long. The germline V gene has CDR1 MNHEY and CDR2 SVGAGI. The CDR3 sequence is CASSYSGSTGELFF. The DNA of the CDR3 is TGTGCCAGCAGTTACTCTGGGAGCACCGGGGAGCTGTTTTTT.

CDR3 in amino acids: CASSLVDRENYEQYF. The CDR3 DNA reads TGTGCCAGCAGTTTAGTCGATAGGGAGAACTACGAGCAGTACTTC. The chain is built from TRBV28 and TRBJ2-7; the D gene is possibly TRBD2 (5 bases). The germline gives CDR1 MDHEN, CDR2 SYDVKM. Trimming left V 2 bases short and J 3 bases short, with 14 bases between. The CDR3 spans 15 residues.

This clone was picked up a small number of times. The V call is TRBV23-1, the J call TRBJ2-5; D is possibly TRBD2 (5 bases). TRBV23-1 falls under the ORF class, with uncertain function. The length of the CDR3 is 12 residues. V was cut by 6 bases and J by 5 bases, with 10 bases left in between. The CDR3 nucleotides read TGCGCCAGCAGCTGCGGAGGTGAGACCCAGTACTTC. It yields the protein CASSCGGETQYF.